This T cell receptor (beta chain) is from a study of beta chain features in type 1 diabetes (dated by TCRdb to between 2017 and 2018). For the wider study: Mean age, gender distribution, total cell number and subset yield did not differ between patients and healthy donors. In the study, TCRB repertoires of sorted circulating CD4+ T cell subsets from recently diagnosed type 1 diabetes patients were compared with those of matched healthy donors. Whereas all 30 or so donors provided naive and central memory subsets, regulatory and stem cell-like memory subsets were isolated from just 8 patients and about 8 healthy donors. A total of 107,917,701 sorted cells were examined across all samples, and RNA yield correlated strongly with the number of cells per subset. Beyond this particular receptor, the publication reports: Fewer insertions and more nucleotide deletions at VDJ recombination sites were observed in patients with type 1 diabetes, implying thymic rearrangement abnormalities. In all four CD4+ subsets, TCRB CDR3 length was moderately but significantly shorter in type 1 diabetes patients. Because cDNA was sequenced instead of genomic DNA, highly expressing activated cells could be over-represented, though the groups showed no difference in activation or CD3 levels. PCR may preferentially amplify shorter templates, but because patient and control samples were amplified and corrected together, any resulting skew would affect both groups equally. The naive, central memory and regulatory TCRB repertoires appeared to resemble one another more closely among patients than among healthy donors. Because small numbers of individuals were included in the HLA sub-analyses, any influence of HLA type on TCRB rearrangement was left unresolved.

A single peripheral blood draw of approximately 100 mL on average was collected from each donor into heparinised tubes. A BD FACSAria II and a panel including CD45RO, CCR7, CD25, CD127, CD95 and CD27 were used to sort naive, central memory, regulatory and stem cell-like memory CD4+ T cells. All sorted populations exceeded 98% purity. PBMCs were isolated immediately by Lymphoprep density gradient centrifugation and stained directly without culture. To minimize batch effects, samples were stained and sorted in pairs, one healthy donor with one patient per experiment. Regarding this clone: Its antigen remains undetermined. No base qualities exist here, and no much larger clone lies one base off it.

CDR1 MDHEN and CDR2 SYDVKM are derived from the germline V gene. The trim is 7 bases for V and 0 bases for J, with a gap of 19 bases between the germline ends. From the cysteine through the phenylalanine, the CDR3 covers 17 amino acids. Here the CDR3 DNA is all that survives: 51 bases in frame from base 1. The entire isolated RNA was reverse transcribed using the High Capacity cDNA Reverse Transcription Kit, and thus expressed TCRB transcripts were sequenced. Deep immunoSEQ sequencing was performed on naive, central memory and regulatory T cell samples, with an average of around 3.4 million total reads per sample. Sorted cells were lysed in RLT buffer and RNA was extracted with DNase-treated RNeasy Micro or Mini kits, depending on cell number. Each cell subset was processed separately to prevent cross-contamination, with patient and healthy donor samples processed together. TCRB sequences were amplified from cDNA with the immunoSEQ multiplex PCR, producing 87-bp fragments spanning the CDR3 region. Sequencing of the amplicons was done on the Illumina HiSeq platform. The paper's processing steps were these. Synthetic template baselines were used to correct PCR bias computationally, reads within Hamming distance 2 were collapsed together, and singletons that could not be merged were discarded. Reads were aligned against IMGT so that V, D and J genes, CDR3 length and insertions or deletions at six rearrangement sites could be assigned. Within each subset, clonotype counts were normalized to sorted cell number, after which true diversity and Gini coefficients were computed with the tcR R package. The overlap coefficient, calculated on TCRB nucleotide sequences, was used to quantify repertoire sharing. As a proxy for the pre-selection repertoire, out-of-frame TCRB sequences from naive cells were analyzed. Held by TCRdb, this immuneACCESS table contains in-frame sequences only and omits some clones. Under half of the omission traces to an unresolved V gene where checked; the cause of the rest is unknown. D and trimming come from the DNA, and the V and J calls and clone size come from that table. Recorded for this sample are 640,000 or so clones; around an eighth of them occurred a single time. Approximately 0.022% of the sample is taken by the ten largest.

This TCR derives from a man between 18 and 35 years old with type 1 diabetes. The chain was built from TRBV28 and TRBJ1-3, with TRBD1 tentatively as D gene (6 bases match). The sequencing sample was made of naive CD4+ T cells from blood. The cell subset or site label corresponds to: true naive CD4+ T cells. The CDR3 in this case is CASNLAWKGHSGNTIYF. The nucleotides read TGTGCCAGCAATCTCGCGTGGAAGGGACACTCTGGAAACACCATATATTTT. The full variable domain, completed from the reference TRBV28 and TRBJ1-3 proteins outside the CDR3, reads DVKVTQSSRYLVKRTGEKVFLECVQDMDHENMFWYRQDPGLGLRLIYFSYDVKMKEKGDIPEGYSVSREKKERFSLILESASTNQTSMYLCASNLAWKGHSGNTIYFGEGSWLTVV.